The 18 T cell receptor beta chains listed next were all sequenced from one sample in a study of cytomegalovirus exposure and HLA in healthy donors. The PCR had 60 Vbeta and 13 Jbeta primers. Using immunoSEQ multiplex PCR, the repertoire was profiled, and TCRdb retains in-frame clones only, with some absent. The data show about 190,000 clones, almost 80% seen once. Specimen: PBMCs. The source of these receptors is a woman aged 18 to 35 in good health and CMV-seronegative.

This clone was seen only a few times. The rearrangement uses TRBV2 and TRBJ1-4; D may be TRBD1 (5 bases). The CDR3 is 15 residues long. CDR1 is SNHLY, CDR2 FYNNEI, per germline. Trimming removed 1 base at V and 3 bases at J, with 9 bases between. CDR3 coding DNA: TGTGCCAGCAGTGAAGAACAGGCTTCTAATGAAAAACTGTTTTTT. It yields the protein CASSEEQASNEKLFF.

In DNA form, the CDR3 reads TGCGCCAGCAGCCAACCTTCCGGACAGGTGGGCACTGAAGCTTTCTTT. As protein: CASSQPSGQVGTEAFF. The V call is TRBV4-1, the J call TRBJ1-1, with 7 bases lining up with TRBD1. CDR1 is MGHRA, CDR2 YSYEKL, per germline. V shed 2 bases, J shed 4 bases, and the junction held 10 bases outside the gene matches. The CDR3 consists of 16 residues.

The CDR3 loop is CASSPDGLFGYTF. CDR3 DNA: TGTGCCAGCAGCCCAGACGGTCTATTCGGGTACACCTTC. The chain is built from TRBV6-5 and TRBJ1-2; D unclear. CDR3 length: 13 amino acids. The V and J ends lost 6 bases and 11 bases respectively, with 19 bases between them. The germline V gene has CDR1 MNHEY and CDR2 SVGAGI.

The chain links TRBV9 to TRBJ2-7; TRBD1 matches at 7 bases. Unmatched junction bases numbered 7, after V lost 4 bases and J lost 0 bases. Per the germline V gene, CDR1 is SGDLS and CDR2 is YYNGEE. The CDR3 runs to 15 residues. CDR3 region: CASSLGQAYSYEQYF. The CDR3 DNA reads TGTGCCAGCAGCCTCGGACAGGCGTACTCCTACGAGCAGTACTTC.

The genes are TRBV27 and TRBJ2-7; D is possibly TRBD1 (6 bases). Per the germline V gene, CDR1 is MNHEY and CDR2 is SMNVEV (reference sequence). The CDR3 is made up of 13 amino acids. V lost 5 bases and J lost 1, with 9 bases in between. CDR3 coding DNA: TGTGCCAGCAGTCTTGACAGGTCCTACGAGCAGTACTTC. Protein product: CASSLDRSYEQYF.

The V call is TRBV28, the J call TRBJ2-5; 14 bases match TRBD2. Unmatched junction bases numbered 7, after V lost 7 bases and J lost 6 bases. The CDR3 consists of 15 residues. Germline CDR1 is MDHEN and CDR2 is SYDVKM. The CDR3 is CASNPTSGGGKTQYF. CDR3 nucleotides: TGTGCCAGCAACCCGACTAGCGGGGGGGGGAAGACCCAGTACTTC.

In this sample, this clone turned up once. The genes are TRBV9 and TRBJ1-5; D is possibly TRBD1 (5 bases). V was cut by 0 bases and J by 3 bases, with 7 bases left in between. Germline CDR1 SGDLS, CDR2 YYNGEE. This CDR3 region has 14 residues. The CDR3 protein is CASSVGQNNQPQHF. In DNA, the CDR3 is TGTGCCAGCAGCGTAGGACAGAACAATCAGCCCCAGCATTTT.

The V call is TRBV5-1, the J call TRBJ1-6, with D maybe TRBD1 (6 bases). The CDR3 is 15 amino acids. Trimming took 1 base from V and 6 from J, leaving 11 bases between them. Per germline, CDR1 SGHRS and CDR2 YFSETQ. The CDR3 nucleotides read TGCGCCAGCAGCTTGTTGTCGGACAGTAATTCACCCCTCCACTTT. The encoded protein is CASSLLSDSNSPLHF.

A note on this clone: In the same sample, other DNA sequences code for this CDR3. The rearrangement uses TRBV5-6 and TRBJ1-5; tentatively, D is TRBD1 (5 bases). The germline CDR1 and CDR2 sequences are SGHDT and YYEEEE. CDR3 length equals 15 residues. The V end was cut by 2 bases, the J end by 1 base, with 10 bases between. For the CDR3, the DNA is TGTGCCAGCAGCTTAACAGGATTAAGCAATCAGCCCCAGCATTTT. Translated: CASSLTGLSNQPQHF.

The gene calls are TRBV28 and TRBJ1-5; 7 nucleotides align to TRBD1. The length of the CDR3 is 17 residues. CDR1 is MDHEN and CDR2 is SYDVKM in the germline V gene. J lost 4 bases, V lost 7 bases, and 16 bases had no gene match. CDR3 protein: CASTGTVGFRGNQPQHF. The CDR3 coding sequence is TGTGCCAGCACCGGGACAGTGGGGTTTCGGGGGAATCAGCCCCAGCATTTT.

The gene calls are TRBV2 and TRBJ2-3, with D possibly matching TRBD1 (5 bases). The CDR3 runs to 12 residues. Per germline, CDR1 SNHLY and CDR2 FYNNEI. V gave up 6 bases and J gave up 7 bases, with 11 bases separating them. The CDR3 nucleotides read TGTGCCAGCAGGGCAGGGTCGTATACGCAGTATTTT. It yields the protein CASRAGSYTQYF.

V is TRBV28 and J is TRBJ2-1; perhaps TRBD2 as D (6 bases). V lost 3 bases and J 4 bases, leaving 13 bases between the germline ends. The CDR3 is 15 residues long. CDR1 and CDR2 from the germline V gene are MDHEN and SYDVKM. This CDR3 reads CASSFLGTPYNEQFF. The CDR3 DNA is TGTGCCAGCAGTTTTCTTGGGACTCCTTACAATGAGCAGTTCTTC.

J is TRBJ2-1 and V is TRBV10-1; 10 bases fit TRBD2. The CDR3 sequence is 18 residues long. J gave up 3 bases and V 10 bases, and 18 bases lay outside the gene matches. CDR1 and CDR2 (germline): WNHNN, SYGVQD (reference sequence). CDR3 loop: CATPIFASGGPFYNEQFF. The CDR3 bases are TGCGCCACCCCAATATTTGCTAGCGGGGGCCCTTTCTACAATGAGCAGTTCTTC.

This clone was counted a few times. The CDR3 loop reads CASSLDRGLTEQYF. CDR3 nucleotides: TGTGCCAGCAGCTTGGACAGGGGGCTAACCGAGCAGTACTTC. The chain carries TRBV7-8 and TRBJ2-7, with 11 bases aligning to TRBD1. The CDR3 has 14 amino acids. With V trimmed by 3 bases and J by 6 bases, 4 bases remained unmatched. Germline V gene sequence: CDR1 SGHVS, CDR2 FQNEAQ.

The chain employs TRBV5-4 and TRBJ2-3; D not certain. Trimming left V 0 bases short and J 3 bases short, with 17 bases between. The germline V gene has CDR1 SGHNT and CDR2 YYREEE (reference sequence). CDR3 length: 17 amino acids. The CDR3 loop reads CASSLVSSGSLTDTQYF. In DNA, the CDR3 is TGTGCCAGCAGCTTGGTATCCTCCGGGTCGTTAACAGATACGCAGTATTTT.

The V call is TRBV5-6, the J call TRBJ2-3, with TRBD2 identical over 7 bases. Trimming removed 0 bases from V and 3 bases from J; junction bases left unmatched: 4. The CDR3 has 15 amino acids. CDR1 and CDR2 (germline): SGHDT, YYEEEE. This CDR3 reads CASSLVFGRTDTQYF. The CDR3 coding sequence is TGTGCCAGCAGCTTGGTGTTCGGGAGGACAGATACGCAGTATTTT.

The chain has TRBV7-2 and TRBJ2-1, with 10 positions matching TRBD2. Germline V gene data show CDR1 as SGHTA and CDR2 as FQGNSA. The V and J ends lost 1 base and 9 bases, in that order; junction bases with no gene match: 15. CDR3 size: 18 residues. CDR3 DNA sequence: TGTGCCAGCAGCTTAGATCCGGCTAGCGGGGGTGGGAGTAGTGAGCAGTTCTTC. Protein: CASSLDPASGGGSSEQFF.

The CDR3 coding sequence is TGTGCCAGCAGAGACAGGGTCATCGACACCGGGGAGCTGTTTTTT. This translates into CASRDRVIDTGELFF. V is TRBV2 and J is TRBJ2-2; 7 nucleotides agree with TRBD1. Germline V lookup: CDR1 SNHLY, CDR2 FYNNEI. J gave up 3 bases and V 6 bases, and 7 bases lay outside the gene matches. The CDR3 consists of 15 residues.